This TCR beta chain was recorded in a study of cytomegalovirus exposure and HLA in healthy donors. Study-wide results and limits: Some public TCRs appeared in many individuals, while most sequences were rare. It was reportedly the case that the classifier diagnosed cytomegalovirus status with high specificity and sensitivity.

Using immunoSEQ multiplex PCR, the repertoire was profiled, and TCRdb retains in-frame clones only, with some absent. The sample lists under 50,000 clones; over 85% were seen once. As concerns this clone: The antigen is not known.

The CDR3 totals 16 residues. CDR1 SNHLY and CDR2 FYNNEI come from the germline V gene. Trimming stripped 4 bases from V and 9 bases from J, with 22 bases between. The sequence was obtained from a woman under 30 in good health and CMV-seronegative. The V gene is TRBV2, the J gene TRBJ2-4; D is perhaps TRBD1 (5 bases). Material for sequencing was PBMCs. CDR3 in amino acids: CASSGVSGWVSGIQYF. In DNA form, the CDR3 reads TGTGCCAGCAGTGGTGTGTCAGGGTGGGTGTCGGGCATTCAGTACTTC.